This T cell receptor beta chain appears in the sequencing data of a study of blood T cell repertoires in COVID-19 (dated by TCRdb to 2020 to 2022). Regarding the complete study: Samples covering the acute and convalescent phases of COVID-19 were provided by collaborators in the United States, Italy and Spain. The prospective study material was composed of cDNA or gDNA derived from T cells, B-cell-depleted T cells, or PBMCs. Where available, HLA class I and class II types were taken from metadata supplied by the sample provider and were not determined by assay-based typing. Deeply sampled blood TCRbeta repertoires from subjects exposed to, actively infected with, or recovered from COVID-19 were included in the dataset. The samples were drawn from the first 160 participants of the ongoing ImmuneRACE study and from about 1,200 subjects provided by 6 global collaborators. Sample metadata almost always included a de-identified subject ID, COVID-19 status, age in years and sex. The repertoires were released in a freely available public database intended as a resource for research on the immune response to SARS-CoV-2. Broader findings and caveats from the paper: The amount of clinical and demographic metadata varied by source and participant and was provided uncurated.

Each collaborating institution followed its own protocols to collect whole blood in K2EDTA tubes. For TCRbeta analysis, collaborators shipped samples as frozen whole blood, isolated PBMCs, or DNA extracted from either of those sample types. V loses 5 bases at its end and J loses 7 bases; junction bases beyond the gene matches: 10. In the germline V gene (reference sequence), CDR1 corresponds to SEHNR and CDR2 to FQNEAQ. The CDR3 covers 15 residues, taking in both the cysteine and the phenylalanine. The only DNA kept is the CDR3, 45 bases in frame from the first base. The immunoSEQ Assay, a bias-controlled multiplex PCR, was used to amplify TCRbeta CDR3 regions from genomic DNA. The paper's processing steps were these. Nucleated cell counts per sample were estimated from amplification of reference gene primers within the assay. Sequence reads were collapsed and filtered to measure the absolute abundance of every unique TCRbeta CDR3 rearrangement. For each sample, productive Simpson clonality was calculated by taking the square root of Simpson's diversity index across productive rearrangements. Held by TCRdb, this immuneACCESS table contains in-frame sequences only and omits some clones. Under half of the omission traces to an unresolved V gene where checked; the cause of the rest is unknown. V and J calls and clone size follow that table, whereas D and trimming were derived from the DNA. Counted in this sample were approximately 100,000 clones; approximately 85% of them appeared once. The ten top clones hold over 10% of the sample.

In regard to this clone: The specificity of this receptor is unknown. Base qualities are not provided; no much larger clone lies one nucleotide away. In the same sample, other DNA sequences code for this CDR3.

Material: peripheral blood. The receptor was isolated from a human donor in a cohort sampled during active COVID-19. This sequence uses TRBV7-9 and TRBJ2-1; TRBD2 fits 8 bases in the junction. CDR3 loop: CASSPPGLGWNEQFF. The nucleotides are TGTGCCAGCAGCCCACCGGGACTAGGGTGGAATGAGCAGTTCTTC.